The 2 T cell receptor beta chains presented below share a single source sample, sequenced in a study of T-cell memory formation after mild COVID-19. Using its own MiXCR run on the 5' RACE reads, TCRdb lists one record per CDR3 protein. The sample includes 110,000 to 150,000 distinct CDR3 sequences, under 30% of them seen just once. Sequences were obtained from PBMCs or a T cell subset sorted from them (not recorded which). Receptors originate from an adult woman who had mild COVID-19 (a few samples of this study predate the infection). Cell type and time point are not known.

This clonotype was detected a few times. This sequence joins TRBV7-9 and TRBJ2-3, with no clear D. From germline, CDR1 is SEHNR and CDR2 FQNEAQ (reference sequence). CDR3 length: 16 amino acids. Trimming removed 4 bases from V and 3 bases from J, with 17 bases in between. The CDR3 loop reads CASSSTPPASTDTQYF. The DNA of the CDR3 is TGTGCCAGCAGCTCCACCCCCCCGGCGAGTACAGATACGCAGTATTTT.

This clonotype was recorded a few times. The V gene is TRBV12-3 or TRBV12-4, the J gene TRBJ2-2, with D unclear. The CDR3 is 14 residues long. Trimming pared 3 bases from V and 1 base from J, leaving 6 bases between. The CDR3 here is CASSFSLNTGELFF. The CDR3 DNA follows: TGTGCCAGCAGTTTCTCTTTGAACACCGGGGAGCTGTTTTTT.